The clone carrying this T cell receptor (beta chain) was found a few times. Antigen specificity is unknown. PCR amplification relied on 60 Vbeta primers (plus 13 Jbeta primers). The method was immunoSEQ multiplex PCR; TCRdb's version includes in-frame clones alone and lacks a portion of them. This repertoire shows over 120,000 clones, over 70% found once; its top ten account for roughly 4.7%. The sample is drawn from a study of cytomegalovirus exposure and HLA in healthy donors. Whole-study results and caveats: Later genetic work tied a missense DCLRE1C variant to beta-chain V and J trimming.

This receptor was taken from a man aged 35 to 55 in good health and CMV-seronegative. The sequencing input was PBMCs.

The CDR3 spells CASRTQGGSSYEQYF. As DNA, the CDR3 is TGTGCCAGCAGGACACAGGGGGGGAGCTCCTACGAGCAGTACTTC. The chain combines TRBV7-2 with TRBJ2-5; D perhaps matches TRBD1 (8 bases). The DNA end favors TRBJ2-7, so the J call may be wrong. Per germline, CDR1 SGHTA and CDR2 FQGNSA. This CDR3 region has 15 residues.